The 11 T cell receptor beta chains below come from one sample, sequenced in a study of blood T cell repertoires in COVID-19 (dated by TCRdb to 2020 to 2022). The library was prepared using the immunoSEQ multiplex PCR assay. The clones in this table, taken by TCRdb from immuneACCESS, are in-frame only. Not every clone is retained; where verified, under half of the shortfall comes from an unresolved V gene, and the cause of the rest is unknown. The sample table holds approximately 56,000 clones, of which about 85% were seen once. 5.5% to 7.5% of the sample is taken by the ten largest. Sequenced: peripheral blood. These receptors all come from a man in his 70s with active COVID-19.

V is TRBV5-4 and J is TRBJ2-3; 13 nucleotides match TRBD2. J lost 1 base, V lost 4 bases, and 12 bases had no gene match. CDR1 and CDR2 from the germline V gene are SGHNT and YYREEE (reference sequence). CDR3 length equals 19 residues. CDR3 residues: CASSRAGTSGVLGTDTQYF. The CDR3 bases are TGTGCCAGCAGCCGCGCCGGGACTAGCGGGGTGTTAGGCACAGATACGCAGTATTTT.

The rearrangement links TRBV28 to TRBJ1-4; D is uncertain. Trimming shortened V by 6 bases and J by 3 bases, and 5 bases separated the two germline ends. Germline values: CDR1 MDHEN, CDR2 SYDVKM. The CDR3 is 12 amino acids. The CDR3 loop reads CASREANEKLFF. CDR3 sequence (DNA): TGTGCCAGCAGGGAGGCTAATGAAAAACTGTTTTTT. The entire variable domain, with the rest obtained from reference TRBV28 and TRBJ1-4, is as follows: DVKVTQSSRYLVKRTGEKVFLECVQDMDHENMFWYRQDPGLGLRLIYFSYDVKMKEKGDIPEGYSVSREKKERFSLILESASTNQTSMYLCASREANEKLFFGSGTQLSVL.

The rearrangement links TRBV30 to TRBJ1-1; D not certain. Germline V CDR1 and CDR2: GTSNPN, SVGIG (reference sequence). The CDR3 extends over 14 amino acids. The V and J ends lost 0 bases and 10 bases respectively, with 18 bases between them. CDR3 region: CAWSVKGGMEGAFF. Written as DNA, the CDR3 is TGTGCCTGGAGTGTAAAAGGTGGCATGGAGGGAGCTTTCTTT.

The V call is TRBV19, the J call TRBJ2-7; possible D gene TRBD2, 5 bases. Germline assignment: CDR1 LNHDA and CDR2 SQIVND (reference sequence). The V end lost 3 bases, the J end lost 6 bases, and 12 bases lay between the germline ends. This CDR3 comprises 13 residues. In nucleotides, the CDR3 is TGTGCCAGTAGTATTAACGGGGTCCGCGAGCAGTACTTC. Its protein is CASSINGVREQYF.

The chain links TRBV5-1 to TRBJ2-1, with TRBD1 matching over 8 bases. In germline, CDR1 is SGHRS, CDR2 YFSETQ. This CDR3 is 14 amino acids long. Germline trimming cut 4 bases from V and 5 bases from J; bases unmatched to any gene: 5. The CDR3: CASSPGQGDNEQFF. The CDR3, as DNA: TGCGCCAGCAGCCCCGGACAGGGCGACAATGAGCAGTTCTTC.

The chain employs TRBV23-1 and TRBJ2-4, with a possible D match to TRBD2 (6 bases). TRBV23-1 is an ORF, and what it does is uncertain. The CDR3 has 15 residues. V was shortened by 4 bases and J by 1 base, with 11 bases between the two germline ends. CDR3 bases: TGCGCCAGCAGTCTCTTTCGGGGGGCCAAAAACATTCAGTACTTC. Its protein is CASSLFRGAKNIQYF.

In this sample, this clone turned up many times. The CDR3 sequence: CASSSLMNTEAFF. As DNA, the CDR3 is TGTGCCAGCAGTTCTCTAATGAACACTGAAGCTTTCTTT. The chain combines TRBV6-6 with TRBJ1-1; unclear D gene. The germline gives CDR1 MNHNY, CDR2 SVGAGI (reference sequence). V lost 4 bases and J lost 0, with 6 bases in between. This CDR3 is 13 amino acids long.

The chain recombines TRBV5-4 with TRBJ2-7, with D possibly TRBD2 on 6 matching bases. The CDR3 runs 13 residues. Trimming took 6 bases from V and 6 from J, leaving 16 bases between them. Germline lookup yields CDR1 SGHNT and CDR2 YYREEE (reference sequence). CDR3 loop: CASNGGQGGEQYF. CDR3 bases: TGTGCCAGCAACGGCGGTCAGGGAGGCGAGCAGTACTTC.

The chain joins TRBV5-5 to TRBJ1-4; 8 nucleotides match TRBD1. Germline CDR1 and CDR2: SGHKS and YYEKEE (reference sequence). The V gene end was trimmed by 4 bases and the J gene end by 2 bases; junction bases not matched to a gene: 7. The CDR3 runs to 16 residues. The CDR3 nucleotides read TGTGCCAGCAGCAACCGACAGGGGCGGACTAATGAAAAACTGTTTTTT. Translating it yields CASSNRQGRTNEKLFF.

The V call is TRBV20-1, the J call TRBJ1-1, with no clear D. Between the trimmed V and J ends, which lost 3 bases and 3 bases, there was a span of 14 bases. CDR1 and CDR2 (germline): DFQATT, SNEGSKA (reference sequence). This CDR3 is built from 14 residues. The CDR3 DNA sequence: TGCAGTGCTAGTCCGGGGATCGGGGACACTGAAGCTTTCTTT. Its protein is CSASPGIGDTEAFF.

CDR3 coding DNA: TGTGCCAGCAGCCCAACCAGGGCCTTACCCTACGAGCAGTACTTC. It yields the protein CASSPTRALPYEQYF. The gene calls are TRBV27 and TRBJ2-7; the D gene is possibly TRBD1 (5 bases). Trimming pared 6 bases from V and 2 bases from J, leaving 17 bases between. CDR3 length: 15 residues. Germline V lookup: CDR1 MNHEY, CDR2 SMNVEV (reference sequence).